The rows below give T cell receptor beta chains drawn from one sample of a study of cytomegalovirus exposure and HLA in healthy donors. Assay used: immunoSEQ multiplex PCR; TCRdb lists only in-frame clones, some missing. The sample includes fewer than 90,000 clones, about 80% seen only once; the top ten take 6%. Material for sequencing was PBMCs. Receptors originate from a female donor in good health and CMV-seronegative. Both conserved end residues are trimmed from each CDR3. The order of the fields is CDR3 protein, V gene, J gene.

CDR3aa: ASSVTGGPYEQY
v_gene: TRBV6-1
j_gene: TRBJ2-7

CDR3aa: ASSPAGGGVNSPLH
v_gene: TRBV5-1
j_gene: TRBJ1-6

CDR3aa: ARRPGQPTVGPYEQY
v_gene: TRBV28
j_gene: TRBJ2-7

CDR3aa: ASSRDRLSGNTIY
v_gene: TRBV7-2
j_gene: TRBJ1-3

CDR3aa: ASSKTSARSNNEQF
v_gene: TRBV25-1
j_gene: TRBJ2-1

CDR3aa: ASKEAGNTGELF
v_gene: TRBV6-5
j_gene: TRBJ2-2

CDR3aa: AWSAQGGQPQH
v_gene: TRBV30
j_gene: TRBJ1-5

CDR3aa: ATSLRIASSVSSYEQY
v_gene: TRBV5-1
j_gene: TRBJ2-7

CDR3aa: ASRRRGTDPLGTKNIQY
v_gene: TRBV27
j_gene: TRBJ2-4

CDR3aa: ASRPDSAGANVLT
v_gene: TRBV2
j_gene: TRBJ2-6

CDR3aa: ASSQVASGPGELF
v_gene: TRBV4-3
j_gene: TRBJ2-2

CDR3aa: ASSQKGGNEKLF
v_gene: TRBV4-2
j_gene: TRBJ1-4

CDR3aa: ASSIRAGGLSFEQY
v_gene: TRBV18
j_gene: TRBJ2-7

CDR3aa: ASSVSGTGDTEAF
v_gene: TRBV7-3
j_gene: TRBJ1-1

CDR3aa: AISTAGGDPGELF
v_gene: TRBV10-3
j_gene: TRBJ2-2

CDR3aa: ASSRTGTSRGEQY
v_gene: TRBV28
j_gene: TRBJ2-7

CDR3aa: ASSIQVEAF
v_gene: TRBV19
j_gene: TRBJ1-1

CDR3aa: ASSRLAGLFAQTQY
v_gene: TRBV27
j_gene: TRBJ2-5

CDR3aa: ASSQTSGGTYNEQF
v_gene: TRBV2
j_gene: TRBJ2-1

CDR3aa: ASSPPGTGGNYGYT
v_gene: TRBV18
j_gene: TRBJ1-2

CDR3aa: ASSPQTSSYEQY
v_gene: TRBV5-1
j_gene: TRBJ2-7

CDR3aa: ASSLWGASGQNEQF
v_gene: TRBV7-2
j_gene: TRBJ2-1

CDR3aa: ASSQTYEQY
v_gene: TRBV6-6
j_gene: TRBJ2-7

CDR3aa: ASSQFATNEKLF
v_gene: TRBV28
j_gene: TRBJ1-4

CDR3aa: ASSVGLNLDTQY
v_gene: TRBV2
j_gene: TRBJ2-3

CDR3aa: ASSRQVDTEAF
v_gene: TRBV6-1
j_gene: TRBJ1-1

CDR3aa: ASSASGPYNEQF
v_gene: TRBV7-6
j_gene: TRBJ2-1

CDR3aa: ASSQPGGGRGF
v_gene: TRBV4-1
j_gene: TRBJ2-1

CDR3aa: ASSEDRGYGYT
v_gene: TRBV6-5
j_gene: TRBJ1-2

CDR3aa: ASIPQGAHTEAF
v_gene: TRBV2
j_gene: TRBJ1-1

CDR3aa: ASSLEGGESLEAF
v_gene: TRBV5-8
j_gene: TRBJ1-1

CDR3aa: ASSRDMNTEAF
v_gene: TRBV6-4
j_gene: TRBJ1-1

CDR3aa: ASSFETSGRNEQF
v_gene: TRBV28
j_gene: TRBJ2-1

CDR3aa: ASSSRKDGTGKVYT
v_gene: TRBV7-2
j_gene: TRBJ1-2

CDR3aa: ASSSKAGGSEETQY
v_gene: TRBV7-9
j_gene: TRBJ2-5

CDR3aa: ASSQGLAGVNEQF
v_gene: TRBV6-1
j_gene: TRBJ2-1

CDR3aa: ASSVSYEQY
v_gene: TRBV5-6
j_gene: TRBJ2-7

CDR3aa: AWSLGAAGHIQY
v_gene: TRBV30
j_gene: TRBJ2-4

CDR3aa: ASSIGPTDTQY
v_gene: TRBV7-8
j_gene: TRBJ2-3

CDR3aa: ASSLAGGPKGETQY
v_gene: TRBV28
j_gene: TRBJ2-5

CDR3aa: ASSLDSGQQYEQY
v_gene: TRBV11-2
j_gene: TRBJ2-7

CDR3aa: ASSRGQGGSEQY
v_gene: TRBV5-4
j_gene: TRBJ2-7

CDR3aa: ASTLGGAGELF
v_gene: TRBV5-4
j_gene: TRBJ2-2

CDR3aa: ASSLAGRVSYGYT
v_gene: TRBV5-4
j_gene: TRBJ1-2

CDR3aa: ASSENTGNTEAF
v_gene: TRBV6-1
j_gene: TRBJ1-1

CDR3aa: ASSIRGNTIY
v_gene: TRBV19
j_gene: TRBJ1-3

CDR3aa: ASSQEGRGLVDEQY
v_gene: TRBV4-2
j_gene: TRBJ2-7

CDR3aa: ASSLGQGSQPQH
v_gene: TRBV7-9
j_gene: TRBJ1-5

CDR3aa: ASSLSPYGGGGLNEQF
v_gene: TRBV28
j_gene: TRBJ2-1

CDR3aa: ASTQQGTNTIY
v_gene: TRBV2
j_gene: TRBJ1-3

CDR3aa: ASTLGDNPYEQY
v_gene: TRBV28
j_gene: TRBJ2-7

CDR3aa: ASSLVSYGLETSGLYNEQF
v_gene: TRBV7-8
j_gene: TRBJ2-1

CDR3aa: ASSLRLAGKNEQF
v_gene: TRBV7-3
j_gene: TRBJ2-1

CDR3aa: ASSSGGTSGADTQY
v_gene: TRBV5-6
j_gene: TRBJ2-3

CDR3aa: ASSQAAGGPADTQY
v_gene: TRBV4-3
j_gene: TRBJ2-3

CDR3aa: AISGGDRGNQPQH
v_gene: TRBV10-3
j_gene: TRBJ1-5

CDR3aa: ASSRRTSVNTGELF
v_gene: TRBV7-2
j_gene: TRBJ2-2

CDR3aa: ASSYWTSGEQY
v_gene: TRBV6-7
j_gene: TRBJ2-7

CDR3aa: ASSSPADRVNQPQH
v_gene: TRBV28
j_gene: TRBJ1-5

CDR3aa: ASSEGGHLAETQY
v_gene: TRBV25-1
j_gene: TRBJ2-5